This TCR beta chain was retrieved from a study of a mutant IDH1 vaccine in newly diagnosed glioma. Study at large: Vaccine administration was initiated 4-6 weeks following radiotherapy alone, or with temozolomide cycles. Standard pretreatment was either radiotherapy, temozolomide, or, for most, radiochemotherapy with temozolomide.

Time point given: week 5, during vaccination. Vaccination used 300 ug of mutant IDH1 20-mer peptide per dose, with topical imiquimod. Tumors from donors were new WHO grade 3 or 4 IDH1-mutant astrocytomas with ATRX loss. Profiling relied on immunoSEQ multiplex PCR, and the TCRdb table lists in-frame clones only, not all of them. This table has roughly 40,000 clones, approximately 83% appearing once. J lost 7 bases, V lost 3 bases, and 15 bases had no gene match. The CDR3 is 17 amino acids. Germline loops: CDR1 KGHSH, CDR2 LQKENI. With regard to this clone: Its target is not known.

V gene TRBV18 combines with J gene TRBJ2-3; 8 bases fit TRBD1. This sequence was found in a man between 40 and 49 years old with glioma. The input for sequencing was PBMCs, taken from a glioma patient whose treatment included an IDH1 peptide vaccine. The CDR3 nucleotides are TGTGCCAGCTCACCGGAACGAAATCAGGGGGCGTGGAATACGCAGTATTTT. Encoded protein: CASSPERNQGAWNTQYF.